This entry lists 10 T cell receptor beta chains sequenced from one sample in a study of shared clonotypes between healthy human individuals. Measured with immunoSEQ multiplex PCR; TCRdb has only the in-frame clones, and not every one. Among some 740,000 clones listed, roughly 92% were seen once. Positive CCR7 selection of CD45RO-negative cells yielded the naive CD8 cells, and terminally differentiated effector memory CD45RA+ cells were excluded. The sequenced sample consisted of naive CD8+ T cells sorted from blood. Receptors originate from a man aged 25 to 40 in good health.

The V call is TRBV11-2, the J call TRBJ2-2; D possibly matches TRBD1 or TRBD2 (5 bases each). CDR1 SGHAT and CDR2 FQNNGV come from the germline V gene. V dropped 5 bases and J dropped 3 bases, with 19 bases sitting between them. The CDR3 extends over 17 amino acids. CDR3 nucleotide sequence: TGTGCCAGCAGCGTCCGGGACCCCTTTTCATACACCGGGGAGCTGTTTTTT. Protein: CASSVRDPFSYTGELFF.

The chain employs TRBV5-1 and TRBJ2-1, with TRBD2 matching 7 bases. The germline gives CDR1 SGHRS, CDR2 YFSETQ. V gave up 4 bases and J gave up 0 bases; unmatched junction bases: 10. The CDR3 has 17 amino acids. CDR3 nucleotides: TGCGCCAGCAGCCCCTCACCTAGCGGCAGCTCCTACAATGAGCAGTTCTTC. Its translation is CASSPSPSGSSYNEQFF.

The chain couples TRBV27 to TRBJ2-2; TRBD2 aligns across 7 bases. The germline CDR1 and CDR2 sequences are MNHEY and SMNVEV (reference sequence). V shed 5 bases, J shed 4 bases, and the junction held 10 bases outside the gene matches. The CDR3 covers 16 residues. CDR3 sequence (DNA): TGTGCCAGCAGTAGCAGGCCTAGCGGATCCACCGGGGAGCTGTTTTTT. Translating it yields CASSSRPSGSTGELFF.

This chain connects TRBV10-1 to TRBJ1-5; 11 bases match TRBD1. There are 15 residues in the CDR3. From germline, CDR1 is WNHNN and CDR2 SYGVQD (reference sequence). Trimming cost V 6 bases and J 6 bases; bases outside gene matches: 7. CDR3 sequence reads: CASSSGTGGTQPQHF. CDR3 coding DNA: TGCGCCAGCAGCTCCGGGACAGGGGGTACTCAGCCCCAGCATTTT.

This sequence joins TRBV5-1 and TRBJ2-1; D unresolved. Per germline, CDR1 SGHRS and CDR2 YFSETQ. Trimming removed 6 bases from V and 0 bases from J, with 19 bases in between. The CDR3 consists of 17 residues. CDR3 loop: CASTPSTAVSSYNEQFF. The CDR3 DNA is TGCGCCAGCACCCCATCGACTGCTGTTAGCTCCTACAATGAGCAGTTCTTC.

Of note for this clone: The sample carries other DNA sequences with the same CDR3. The chain combines TRBV30 with TRBJ1-1; a possible D gene is TRBD1 (5 bases). Per germline, CDR1 GTSNPN and CDR2 SVGIG (reference sequence). The CDR3 extends over 11 amino acids. The V gene lost 2 bases and the J gene lost 4 bases, with 5 bases spanning the gap. CDR3 DNA sequence: TGTGCCTGGAGTCAGGGCACTGAAGCTTTCTTT. Translating gives CAWSQGTEAFF.

V and J are TRBV28 and TRBJ2-5, with D perhaps assigned TRBD1 or TRBD2 (5 bases each). Germline CDR1 is MDHEN and CDR2 is SYDVKM. The V and J ends lost 3 bases and 2 bases respectively, with 19 bases between them. This CDR3 has 17 residues. The CDR3 sequence is CASSFGHGAVGQETQYF. The CDR3 bases are TGTGCCAGCAGTTTCGGACACGGGGCAGTCGGGCAAGAGACCCAGTACTTC.

The rearrangement joins TRBV6-6 to TRBJ1-2; D unclear. The germline V and J ends were trimmed by 4 bases and 2 bases, with 11 bases remaining between them. CDR1 is MNHNY, CDR2 SVGAGI, per germline (reference sequence). The CDR3 consists of 14 residues. The CDR3 DNA follows: TGTGCCAGCAGTTTTGGAGGGTCGAACTATGGCTACACCTTC. The encoded protein is CASSFGGSNYGYTF.

This chain uses TRBV27 with TRBJ2-7; 8 nucleotides line up with TRBD1. V lost 4 bases to trimming and J lost 1 base; unmatched junction nucleotides: 9. Germline V gene sequence: CDR1 MNHEY, CDR2 SMNVEV (reference sequence). The CDR3 loop spans 16 amino acids. The CDR3 region is CASSSLPGGHSYEQYF. Written as DNA, the CDR3 is TGTGCCAGCAGTTCCCTCCCAGGGGGCCATTCCTACGAGCAGTACTTC.

J is TRBJ1-1 and V is TRBV5-5; D may be TRBD1 (5 bases). V lost 1 base and J lost 4, with 8 bases in between. This CDR3 is built from 13 residues. Germline lookup yields CDR1 SGHKS and CDR2 YYEKEE (reference sequence). The CDR3 protein is CASSLSGFTEAFF. The CDR3 DNA is TGTGCCAGCAGCTTGTCAGGGTTCACTGAAGCTTTCTTT.